These T cell receptor beta chains were read from a single sample in a study of cytomegalovirus exposure and HLA in healthy donors. Here immunoSEQ multiplex PCR was the method, and the copy in TCRdb shows in-frame clones only, minus some. This table holds over 200,000 clones, around 76% found once. Input material: PBMCs. The receptors derive from a middle-aged woman in good health and CMV-seropositive. Each CDR3 is given without its conserved first and last residue.

TRBJ1-5	TRBV5-4	ASSPDPSSNQPQH
TRBJ1-2	TRBV11-2	ASSLDQGTRGYT
TRBJ2-2	TRBV27	AAYTGELF
TRBJ1-1	TRBV7-8	ASSLRRGQGNTEAF
TRBJ2-2	TRBV27	ASSDLFWGRGAGELF
TRBJ2-7	TRBV13	ASTRNLGGSAYEQY
TRBJ2-2	TRBV6-5	ASRKDRLTGELF
TRBJ1-1	TRBV19	ASSFRGMNTEAF
TRBJ1-4	TRBV6-6	ASSGLSGGTNEKLF
TRBJ2-1	TRBV18	ASSTRDFRYNEQF
TRBJ1-4	TRBV6-6	ASRTNEKLF
TRBJ1-3	TRBV6-5	ASSYAPGRGGNTIY
TRBJ2-7	TRBV7-9	ASSLTPGMYEQY
TRBJ1-4	TRBV15	ATSRDLSGPTTNEKLF
TRBJ2-7	TRBV11-3	ASSSLTGASYEQY
TRBJ2-3	TRBV30	AWSGLAFDTQY
TRBJ1-1	TRBV19	ASRNGQGMNTEAF
TRBJ1-5	TRBV9	ASSGTGGGGQPQH
TRBJ1-4	TRBV19	ASSLSVNEKLF
TRBJ2-7	TRBV9	ASSVGVSGGQSEQY
TRBJ2-1	TRBV6-4	ASSDGSRDEQF
TRBJ2-1	TRBV7-9	ASSLVGVSAGETYNEQF
TRBJ2-4	TRBV18	ASSPPQSAKNIQY
TRBJ2-1	TRBV9	ASSVVGLAGGDSYNEQF